A selection of T cell receptor beta chains follows, all from one sample in a study of blood T cell repertoires in COVID-19. Clones were read by immunoSEQ multiplex PCR, and TCRdb kept only the in-frame ones, dropping some. The table records a few hundred thousand clones, around 90% of them present only once. Sequenced input: peripheral blood. These receptors originate from a man between 18 and 29 years old who had recovered from COVID-19. The CDR3 runs from the conserved cysteine through the conserved F or W. A D gene is named only where the DNA matches it firmly. The size of a clone is reported for some rows only, either as once, few or many, or as a class for expanded clones.

DNA	CDR3	V	D	J	size
TGTGCCAGCAGGGGGGCGTCGGGGCAGGGCACTGAAGCTTTCTTT	CASRGASGQGTEAFF	TRBV5-4	.	TRBJ1-1	.
TGTGCCAGCAGCGGACAGGGTGATACGCAGTATTTT	CASSGQGDTQYF	TRBV9	TRBD1	TRBJ2-3	.
TGCGCCAGCGGGGCAACTTCGATGTACCAAGAGACCCAGTACTTC	CASGATSMYQETQYF	TRBV10-2	.	TRBJ2-5	.
TGCAGCGTCACAGGGACCTCGGAGACCCAGTACTTC	CSVTGTSETQYF	TRBV29-1	.	TRBJ2-5	.
TGTGCCAGCAGCCCTTTGGGCAGCTTATATGGCTACACCTTC	CASSPLGSLYGYTF	TRBV9	.	TRBJ1-2	.
TGTGCCAGCAGCCATCATCTGGACAGGAACTCCTATAATTCACCCCTCCACTTT	CASSHHLDRNSYNSPLHF	TRBV3-1/TRBV3-2	TRBD1	TRBJ1-6	.
TGTGCCAGTTCAGGAGGACAGCCCCAGCATTTT	CASSGGQPQHF	TRBV19	.	TRBJ1-5	once
TGTGCCAGCAGTACAGGGCGGCAGCCCCAGCATTTT	CASSTGRQPQHF	TRBV6-5	.	TRBJ1-5	.
TGCGCCAGCAGCTCAGGGAATTCACCCCTCCACTTT	CASSSGNSPLHF	TRBV4-1	.	TRBJ1-6	.
TGTGCCACCAGCAGAGACCCGACAGGATCTTACAATGAGCAGTTCTTC	CATSRDPTGSYNEQFF	TRBV15	.	TRBJ2-1	.
TGTGCCAGCAGCCCTGTGGGTAGCGGCACAGATACGCAGTATTTT	CASSPVGSGTDTQYF	TRBV3-1/TRBV3-2	.	TRBJ2-3	.
TGTGCCAGCAGCTTAAGGGGACAGGGCACTTTGGACTATGGCTACACCTTC	CASSLRGQGTLDYGYTF	TRBV7-8	TRBD1	TRBJ1-2	.
TGTGCCAGCAGTCGATGGGACTCAACCCTCTACAATGAGCAGTTCTTC	CASSRWDSTLYNEQFF	TRBV6-6	.	TRBJ2-1	once
TGTGCCAGCAGCCAAGGCGATCGGCCCCAGCATTTT	CASSQGDRPQHF	TRBV4-2	.	TRBJ1-5	many
TGTGCCAGGATATTCGACAGCCCCTATGGCTACACCTTC	CARIFDSPYGYTF	TRBV2	.	TRBJ1-2	.
TGTGCCAGCAGTTTATTGGGCCTCCTGGGAGAGCAGTATTTT	CASSLLGLLGEQYF	TRBV27	.	TRBJ2-3	.
TGCGCCAGCAGCTTGACAGGGGGCCTCCAAGAGACCCAGTACTTC	CASSLTGGLQETQYF	TRBV5-1	TRBD1	TRBJ2-5	.
TGTGCCAGCAGCGTGGGGACAGGGGGGAGAGCTTTCTTT	CASSVGTGGRAFF	TRBV6-5	TRBD1	TRBJ1-1	.
TGCAGTGCTAGTAGGACAGACAATGAAAAACTGTTTTTT	CSASRTDNEKLFF	TRBV20-1	.	TRBJ1-4	once
TGTGCCAGTAGTAGAAGGGGCGCGGCGGATTGGGGCACCGGGGAGCTGTTTTTT	CASSRRGAADWGTGELFF	TRBV19	.	TRBJ2-2	.
TGTGCTAGTGCCCACGACAGCTACGAGCAGTACTTC	CASAHDSYEQYF	TRBV12-5	.	TRBJ2-7	.
TGTGCCAGCAGCCAAATCCTTCCAGGGTCGAATTTCGTTCAGCCCCAGCATTTT	CASSQILPGSNFVQPQHF	TRBV4-2	.	TRBJ1-5	.
TGTGCCAGCAGCTCCACAGGGACGAGCACTGAAGCTTTCTTT	CASSSTGTSTEAFF	TRBV7-2	.	TRBJ1-1	.
TGTGCCAGCAGCTTAGGGGCAGGGTTTGAGACCCAGTACTTC	CASSLGAGFETQYF	TRBV7-6	.	TRBJ2-5	.
TGCGCCAGCAGCCAAGTGGGGAGGAACGAGCAGTACTTC	CASSQVGRNEQYF	TRBV4-3	.	TRBJ2-7	few
TGTGCCAGCAGCTCCGCAGGGGGCCGGAATGAAAAACTGTTTTTT	CASSSAGGRNEKLFF	TRBV3-1/TRBV3-2	TRBD1	TRBJ1-4	.
TGCGCCAGCAGCATACCCACCGGGACAGGAGTAGGAAACACCATATATTTT	CASSIPTGTGVGNTIYF	TRBV5-1	TRBD1	TRBJ1-3	.